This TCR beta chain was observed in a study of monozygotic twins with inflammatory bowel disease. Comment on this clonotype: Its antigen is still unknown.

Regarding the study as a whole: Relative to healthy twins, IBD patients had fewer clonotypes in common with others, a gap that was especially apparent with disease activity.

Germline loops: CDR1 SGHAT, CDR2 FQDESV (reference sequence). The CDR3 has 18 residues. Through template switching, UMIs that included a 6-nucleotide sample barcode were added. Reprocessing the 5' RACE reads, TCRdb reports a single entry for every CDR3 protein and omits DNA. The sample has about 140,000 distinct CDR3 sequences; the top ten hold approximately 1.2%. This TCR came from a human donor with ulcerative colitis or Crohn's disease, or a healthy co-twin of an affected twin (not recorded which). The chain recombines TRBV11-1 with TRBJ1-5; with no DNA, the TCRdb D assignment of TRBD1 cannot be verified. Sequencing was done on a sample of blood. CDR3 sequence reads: CASSPVVVRGHSNQPQHF. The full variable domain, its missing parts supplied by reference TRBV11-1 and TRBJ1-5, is EAEVAQSPRYKITEKSQAVAFWCDPISGHATLYWYRQILGQGPELLVQFQDESVVDDSQLPKDRFSAERLKGVDSTLKIQPAELGDSAMYLCASSPVVVRGHSNQPQHFGDGTRLSIL.